A single sample gave rise to the 4 T cell receptor beta chains below, sequenced in a study of Graves' ophthalmopathy and Graves' hyperthyroidism. Amplification from RNA transcripts yielded the TCR beta CDR3 regions. HTBI-primed RT-PCR formed the first round, and a multiplex PCR formed the second. TCRdb independently ran MiXCR on the multiplex PCR reads; one entry per CDR3 protein. This table holds about 700,000 distinct CDR3 sequences, 40% found once. The sequenced material came from peripheral blood. These receptors all come from an adult man with Graves' ophthalmopathy.

Regarding this clonotype: Given a much more abundant clone one base away, this may be a read error. This chain connects TRBV11-2 to TRBJ2-5; 7 positions agree with TRBD2. The V and J ends lost 7 bases and 5 bases, in that order; junction bases with no gene match: 7. Germline CDR1 is SGHAT and CDR2 is FQNNGV. CDR3 size: 13 residues. The DNA for the CDR3 is TGTGCCAGCATCCGGGAGGAGGTGGAGACCCAGTACTTC. Its protein product is CASIREEVETQYF.

V usage is TRBV7-9 and J usage is TRBJ1-1; possibly TRBD1 for D (6 bases). The CDR3 totals 16 residues. Trimming took 8 bases from V and 7 from J, leaving 26 bases between them. From germline, CDR1 is SEHNR and CDR2 FQNEAQ (reference sequence). This CDR3 reads CASRDSGEGYSGEAFF. The CDR3 bases are TGTGCCAGCCGAGACTCAGGGGAGGGCTACTCAGGTGAAGCTTTCTTT.

This rearrangement joins TRBV25-1 to TRBJ1-4; D ambiguous. CDR1 and CDR2 (germline): MGHDK, SYGVNS. The CDR3 sequence is 14 residues long. Trimming left V 7 bases short and J 5 bases short, with 14 bases between. For the CDR3, the DNA is TGTGCCAGCACCTACCGGGAGCTAAATGAAAAACTGTTTTTT. This codes for CASTYRELNEKLFF. Looking up the rest from reference TRBV25-1 and TRBJ1-4 gives the full variable domain: EADIYQTPRYLVIGTGKKITLECSQTMGHDKMYWYQQDPGMELHLIHYSYGVNSTEKGDLSSESTVSRIRTEHFPLTLESARPSHTSQYLCASTYRELNEKLFFGSGTQLSVL.

This clonotype was seen at least ten times. This chain joins TRBV7-2 and TRBJ1-5, with D perhaps TRBD1 (6 bases). The CDR3 consists of 14 residues. In germline, CDR1 is SGHTA, CDR2 FQGNSA. The V gene lost 1 base and the J gene lost 5 bases, with 9 bases spanning the gap. CDR3 DNA sequence: TGTGCCAGCAGCTTAGGGGCAGGGGATCAGCCCCAGCATTTT. Its translation is CASSLGAGDQPQHF.